Presented here are 17 T cell receptor beta chains from one specimen sequenced in a study of blood T cell repertoires in COVID-19. Some clones are missing from TCRdb's copy, which holds only in-frame ones; the method was immunoSEQ multiplex PCR. The table records roughly 260,000 clones, roughly nine tenths of them present only once. The material sequenced was PBMCs or T cells enriched from blood (not recorded which). These receptors came from a human donor in a cohort exposed to, infected with or recovered from COVID-19 (not recorded which). The donor label of this sample is uncertain.

The chain joins TRBV11-3 to TRBJ2-7, with a weak D call TRBD1 (6 bases). The CDR3 sequence is 12 residues long. V lost 1 base and J 8 bases, leaving 9 bases between the germline ends. The germline V gene encodes CDR1 SGHNT and CDR2 YENEEA. As DNA, the CDR3 is TGTGCCAGCAGCTTAGGAGGGGACAAGCAGTACTTC. Its protein product is CASSLGGDKQYF.

The rearrangement uses TRBV10-3 and TRBJ1-1; D remains ambiguous. Trimming cost V 6 bases and J 1 base, with 6 bases left between them. CDR1 and CDR2 from the germline V gene are ENHRY and SYGVKD. This CDR3 is 12 amino acids long. The chain's CDR3 is CAIRRGNTEAFF. In DNA, the CDR3 is TGTGCCATCAGACGGGGGAACACTGAAGCTTTCTTT.

The J gene is TRBJ2-5, the V gene TRBV5-6; 15 bases align to TRBD2. The CDR3 is 19 residues long. The germline gives CDR1 SGHDT, CDR2 YYEEEE. Trimming at V came to 6 bases and at J to 0 bases, leaving 12 bases not matched to a gene. The CDR3 region is CASIPSGTSGGLYQETQYF. DNA for the CDR3: TGTGCCAGCATCCCGTCCGGGACTAGCGGGGGGTTGTACCAAGAGACCCAGTACTTC.

The chain has TRBV7-2 and TRBJ1-6; possibly TRBD1 for D (6 bases). The CDR3 totals 17 residues. V dropped 0 bases and J dropped 3 bases, with 12 bases sitting between them. Germline V gives CDR1 SGHTA, CDR2 FQGNSA. CDR3 DNA sequence: TGTGCCAGCAGCTTAGCAGGGGGTGAACTCTATAATTCACCCCTCCACTTT. It translates to CASSLAGGELYNSPLHF.

The V call is TRBV9, the J call TRBJ2-7; D perhaps matches TRBD2 (6 bases). Trimming removed 3 bases from V and 1 base from J, with 14 bases in between. Germline-derived CDR1 and CDR2 are SGDLS and YYNGEE. CDR3 length: 15 residues. CDR3 sequence (DNA): TGTGCCAGCAGCGCTGGGTTAGCGGCGTCCTACGAGCAGTACTTC. It encodes CASSAGLAASYEQYF.

The chain employs TRBV20-1 and TRBJ2-3; D remains unclear. Germline values: CDR1 DFQATT, CDR2 SNEGSKA (reference sequence). V was clipped by 6 bases and J by 0 bases, with 4 bases between them. The CDR3 contains 11 residues. CDR3 in amino acids: CSAVSTDTQYF. In DNA, the CDR3 is TGCAGTGCCGTTAGCACAGATACGCAGTATTTT.

This clone was seen just once. This rearrangement joins TRBV2 to TRBJ2-1; no reliable D call. Germline CDR1 SNHLY, CDR2 FYNNEI. This CDR3 contains 15 residues. V was clipped by 1 base and J by 4 bases, with 11 bases between them. The CDR3, as DNA: TGTGCCAGCAGTGAAGGTCATACTCAATACAATGAGCAGTTCTTC. It translates to CASSEGHTQYNEQFF.

The V call is TRBV9, the J call TRBJ2-7; perhaps TRBD1 as D (5 bases). V lost 3 bases to trimming and J lost 6 bases, with 13 bases between them. Germline V gene data show CDR1 as SGDLS and CDR2 as YYNGEE. The CDR3 extends over 13 amino acids. CDR3 in amino acids: CASSALGVGEQYF. The CDR3 nucleotides are TGTGCCAGCAGCGCCCTAGGGGTGGGCGAGCAGTACTTC.

This sequence joins TRBV29-1 and TRBJ1-2; D unclear. Trimming removed 0 bases at V and 3 bases at J, with 11 bases between. There are 14 residues in the CDR3. The V gene's germline CDR1 is SQVTM and CDR2 ANQGSEA. The CDR3 DNA sequence: TGCAGCGTTGAAGAAGGAGGGCCCGACTATGGCTACACCTTC. Amino acids: CSVEEGGPDYGYTF. The variable domain in full, completed from reference TRBV29-1 and TRBJ1-2, reads SAVISQKPSRDICQRGTSLTIQCQVDSQVTMMFWYRQQPGQSLTLIATANQGSEATYESGFVIDKFPISRPNLTFSTLTVSNMSPEDSSIYLCSVEEGGPDYGYTFGSGTRLTVV.

J is TRBJ1-6 and V is TRBV5-4; TRBD1 might be the D (6 bases). V was clipped by 4 bases and J by 5 bases, with 10 bases between them. The CDR3 has 14 residues. Per germline, CDR1 SGHNT and CDR2 YYREEE (reference sequence). CDR3 loop: CASSRTVHNSPLHF. CDR3 sequence (DNA): TGTGCCAGCAGCCGGACAGTCCATAATTCACCCCTCCACTTT.

This clone has only one observation. The chain uses TRBV27 and TRBJ1-5; D is unclear. Germline CDR1 is MNHEY and CDR2 is SMNVEV (reference sequence). Trimming cost V 8 bases and J 0 bases, with 8 bases left between them. The CDR3 length is 13 residues. The CDR3 spells CASSGGSNQPQHF. CDR3 nucleotide sequence: TGTGCCAGCTCCGGAGGTAGCAATCAGCCCCAGCATTTT.

The chain links TRBV6-5 to TRBJ1-2, with 8 nucleotides matching TRBD1. The CDR3 extends over 15 amino acids. Per the germline V gene, CDR1 is MNHEY and CDR2 is SVGAGI. Losses at the gene ends were 5 bases for V and 8 bases for J; bases not matched to a gene: 13. For the CDR3, the DNA is TGTGCCAGCAGTATAGGACAGGGATCGAATAGCGGCTACACCTTC. Translation: CASSIGQGSNSGYTF.

The gene calls are TRBV6-5 and TRBJ2-1; 7 nucleotides agree with TRBD1. The J segment lost 2 bases and the V segment lost 9 bases, leaving 4 bases of the junction unmatched. The germline V gene has CDR1 MNHEY and CDR2 SVGAGI. The CDR3 has 13 residues. In DNA, the CDR3 is TGTGCCAGTGCCGGGACAGCCTACAATGAGCAGTTCTTC. Its protein product is CASAGTAYNEQFF.

In its sample, this clone was seen once. J is TRBJ1-6 and V is TRBV6-5; TRBD1 might be the D (5 bases). V was clipped by 2 bases and J by 8 bases, with 10 bases between them. The CDR3 spans 14 residues. Germline V lookup: CDR1 MNHEY, CDR2 SVGAGI. The CDR3, as DNA: TGTGCCAGCAGTTACGCCGGGGACTATTCACCCCTCCACTTT. Protein product: CASSYAGDYSPLHF.

V is TRBV2 and J is TRBJ1-1, with D unclear. V was clipped by 6 bases and J by 1 base, with 15 bases between them. The CDR3 is 15 amino acids. Germline V gene lookup returns CDR1 SNHLY and CDR2 FYNNEI. This CDR3 is CASSQLGLSNTEAFF. The CDR3 nucleotides are TGTGCCAGCAGCCAACTAGGGTTATCGAACACTGAAGCTTTCTTT.

The chain joins TRBV10-3 to TRBJ2-6; D may be TRBD1 (6 bases). The ends were cut back, 0 bases at V and 0 bases at J, with 21 bases in the middle. Germline CDR1 ENHRY, CDR2 SYGVKD. CDR3 length equals 21 residues. The CDR3 spells CAISESKAGSGGFSGANVLTF. CDR3 coding DNA: TGTGCCATCAGTGAGTCGAAGGCAGGGTCTGGGGGCTTCTCTGGGGCCAACGTCCTGACTTTC.

The chain couples TRBV4-1 to TRBJ2-5, with TRBD2 identical over 12 bases. Trimming at V came to 1 base and at J to 4 bases, leaving 4 bases not matched to a gene. The CDR3 covers 16 residues. From germline, CDR1 is MGHRA and CDR2 YSYEKL. Written as DNA, the CDR3 is TGCGCCAGCAGCCAAGCTAGCGGGGGGGCGGGAGAGACCCAGTACTTC. Translation: CASSQASGGAGETQYF.